This T cell receptor (beta chain) emerged from a study of CD8 T cells in Susac syndrome. Germline V gives CDR1 MDHEN, CDR2 SYDVKM. Trimming took off 6 bases at V and 2 bases at J, with 21 bases between the two ends. The length of the CDR3 is 17 residues. cDNA came from approximately 0.5 to 1 ug RNA primed by random hexamers. TCRdb passed the immunoSEQ multiplex PCR reads through MiXCR, listing each CDR3 protein once. Of about 280,000 distinct CDR3 sequences in the sample, roughly 84% are singletons; the top ten hold 0.11%. This sequence originates from a human donor with multiple sclerosis. Sequencing input: CD8+ T cells from PBMCs. This rearrangement joins TRBV28 to TRBJ2-3; D gene ambiguous. The CDR3 DNA is TGTGCCAGCAGACTCCCCCGTGCCATCAGTTCCACAGATACGCAGTATTTT. Translated, it gives CASRLPRAISSTDTQYF.